This entry is about one T cell receptor (beta chain). This specimen belongs to a study of monozygotic twins with inflammatory bowel disease. From germline, CDR1 is LNHDA and CDR2 SQIVND (reference sequence). The CDR3 contains 17 residues. Researchers generated cDNA in eight separate reactions per sample. Nested PCRs of around 15 and 10 cycles, two in total, were run on TCRalpha and TCRbeta cDNA. TCRdb reanalyzed the 5' RACE reads, giving one entry per CDR3 protein sequence and no DNA. In all, the sample yields approximately 400,000 distinct CDR3 sequences. This TCR derives from a human donor with ulcerative colitis or Crohn's disease, or a healthy co-twin of an affected twin (not recorded which). The sample taken for sequencing was blood. V gene TRBV19 combines with J gene TRBJ2-6; TCRdb reports TRBD2, a call that lacks DNA to check it against. This CDR3 reads CASEATSGRSGANVLTF.